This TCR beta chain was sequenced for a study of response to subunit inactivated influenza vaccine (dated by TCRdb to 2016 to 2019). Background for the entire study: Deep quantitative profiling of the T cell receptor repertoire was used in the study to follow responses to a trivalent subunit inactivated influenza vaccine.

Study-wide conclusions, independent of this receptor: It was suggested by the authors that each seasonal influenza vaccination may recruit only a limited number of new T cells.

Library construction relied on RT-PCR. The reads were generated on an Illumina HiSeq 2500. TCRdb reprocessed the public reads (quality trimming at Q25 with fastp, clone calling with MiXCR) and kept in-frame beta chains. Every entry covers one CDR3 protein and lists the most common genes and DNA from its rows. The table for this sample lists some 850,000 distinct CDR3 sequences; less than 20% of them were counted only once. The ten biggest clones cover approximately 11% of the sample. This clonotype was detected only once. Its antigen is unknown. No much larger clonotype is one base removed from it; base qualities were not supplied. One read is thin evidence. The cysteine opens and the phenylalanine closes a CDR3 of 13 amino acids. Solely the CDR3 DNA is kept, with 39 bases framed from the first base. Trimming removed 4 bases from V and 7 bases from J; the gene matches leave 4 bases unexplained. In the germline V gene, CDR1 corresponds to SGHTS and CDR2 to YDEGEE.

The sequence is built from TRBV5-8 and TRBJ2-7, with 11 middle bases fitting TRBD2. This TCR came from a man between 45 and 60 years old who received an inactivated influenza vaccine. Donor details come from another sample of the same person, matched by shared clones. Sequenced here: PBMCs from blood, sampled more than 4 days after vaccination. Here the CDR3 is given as CASSPRLAGEQYF. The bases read TGTGCCAGCAGCCCTCGACTAGCGGGGGAGCAGTACTTC.